This T cell receptor (beta chain) stems from a study of T cell repertoires in cytomegalovirus infection. Study in general: Based on public TCR beta signatures, there were indications of CMV infection and of a matching HLA type.

Points from the study as a whole: Summed frequency of public TCR beta families distinguished CMV carriers with the relevant HLA. HLA-C-restricted CMV clonotypes gave the most frequent clonotype in two of eight donors.

TCRdb reanalysed the reads using MiXCR and keeps one entry per CDR3 protein. The sample shows about 160,000 distinct CDR3 sequences, 17% of them seen only once. Of note for this clonotype: The target antigen is unknown.

The sample comprised CD8+ T cells from PBMCs. The sequence was obtained from a human donor in good health (CMV status not recorded). Some clones in this sample may be carry-over from other donors' samples.

The CDR3 nucleotides are TGTGCCAGCAGTTACTCTTCCGGGTATGATGAGCAGTTCTTC. This gives the protein CASSYSSGYDEQFF. The J gene is TRBJ2-1, the V gene TRBV6-5; D remains ambiguous. Trimming took off 0 bases at V and 8 bases at J, with 11 bases between the two ends. The CDR3 is 14 amino acids. CDR1 is MNHEY and CDR2 is SVGAGI in the germline V gene.